What follows are 31 T cell receptor beta chains derived from one specimen sequenced in a study of T cell clonality in common variable immunodeficiency. Some clones are missing from TCRdb's copy, which holds only in-frame ones; the method was immunoSEQ multiplex PCR. The profile covers 35,000 to 50,000 clones, none occurring a single time. The sample taken for sequencing was peripheral blood mononuclear cells. These receptors all come from a person aged 18 to 75 in good health.

This clone was detected ten times or more. The read gets to within 3 residues of the CDR3 end, and the germline J gene fills in the rest. The rearrangement uses TRBV9 and TRBJ2-1, with TRBD1 as a possible D gene (6 bases). Germline V gene data show CDR1 as SGDLS and CDR2 as YYNGEE. The CDR3 has 20 amino acids. Trimming took 3 bases from V and 3 from J, leaving 28 bases between them. The chain's CDR3 is CASSAGQARYRAGLYNEQFF. The covered CDR3 bases are TGTGCCAGCAGCGCCGGACAAGCAAGGTACAGGGCCGGCCTCTACAATGAG.

In this sample, this clone turned up many times. The read ends 3 residues shy of where the CDR3 ends; the end is completed using the germline J gene. The gene calls are TRBV9 and TRBJ2-2; a weak D match, TRBD1 (5 bases). Per germline, CDR1 SGDLS and CDR2 YYNGEE. V shed 1 base and J shed 0 bases, with 10 bases lying between them. This CDR3 region has 16 residues. This chain's CDR3 is CASSVSGFANTGELFF. The covered CDR3 bases are TGTGCCAGCAGCGTATCAGGGTTCGCGAACACCGGGGAG.

This clone has at least ten counts. The read falls 3 residues short of the CDR3 end, and the missing part is taken from the germline J gene. This rearrangement joins TRBV19 to TRBJ1-5; D is unresolved. The germline V gene encodes CDR1 LNHDA and CDR2 SQIVND (reference sequence). The CDR3 loop spans 13 amino acids. The V end lost 4 bases, the J end lost 7 bases, and 11 bases lay between the germline ends. Partial CDR3 DNA: TGTGCCAGTAGTAACAAGGGTTACCAGCCC. It yields the protein CASSNKGYQP. The full CDR3 sequence reads CASSNKGYQPQHF.

This clone has at least ten counts. Incomplete CDR3 DNA: TGTGCCAGCAGAAAGGACAGGGTCGAAACCGGGGAG. This gives the protein CASRKDRVETGE. The whole CDR3 reads CASRKDRVETGELFF. The gene calls are TRBV6-2 or TRBV6-3 and TRBJ2-2; 8 bases align to TRBD1. The read falls 3 residues short of the CDR3 end, and the missing part is taken from the germline J gene. Germline V gives CDR1 MNHEY, CDR2 SVGEGT. The CDR3 is 15 amino acids. J was trimmed by 5 bases and V by 6 bases; bases with no gene match: 8.

This clone came up many times. The observed sequence ends 3 residues before the CDR3 terminus, with the missing tail filled in from the germline J gene. This chain connects TRBV18 to TRBJ2-5; 12 bases fit TRBD2. Trimming at V came to 1 base and at J to 1 base, leaving 7 bases not matched to a gene. This CDR3 has 18 amino acids. CDR1 and CDR2 (germline): KGHSH, LQKENI. CDR3 residues: CASSPRTSGRRSQETQYF. The sequenced part of the CDR3 DNA is TGTGCCAGCTCACCACGTACTAGCGGGAGGAGATCCCAAGAGACC.

Many counts were recorded for this clone. The germline gene is not matched at one end of the junction; a read error may be the cause. The read stops 3 residues short of the end of the CDR3; the missing end is completed from the germline J gene. V is TRBV28 and J is TRBJ1-2; D is unclear. Germline CDR1 and CDR2: MDHEN and SYDVKM. CDR3 length equals 13 residues. Here the CDR3 reads CASSLTRSYDYTF. CDR3 DNA (partial): TGTGCCAGCAGTCTCACACGTTCTTATGAC.

This clone was seen many times. Coverage ceases 3 residues before the CDR3 finishes, and the germline J gene fills in the end. The chain is built from TRBV5-5 and TRBJ1-2; 7 nucleotides line up with TRBD1. Germline trimming cut 1 base from V and 5 bases from J; bases unmatched to any gene: 5. This CDR3 region has 14 residues. Germline V gene sequence: CDR1 SGHKS, CDR2 YYEKEE (reference sequence). The CDR3 is CASSLSGGGYGYTF. The part of the CDR3 DNA that was read is TGTGCCAGCAGCTTGTCAGGGGGTGGGTATGGC. Based on the CDR3 plus reference TRBV5-5 and TRBJ1-2, the full variable domain is DAGVTQSPTHLIKTRGQQVTLRCSPISGHKSVSWYQQVLGQGPQFIFQYYEKEERGRGNFPDRFSARQFPNYSSELNVNALLLGDSALYLCASSLSGGGYGYTFGSGTRLTVV.

This clone occurred many times. With the read ending 3 residues before the CDR3 end, the germline J gene is used to fill in that end. The V gene is TRBV28, the J gene TRBJ1-5; 10 bases are a match to TRBD1. This CDR3 comprises 13 residues. Germline V gene data show CDR1 as MDHEN and CDR2 as SYDVKM. The V gene end was trimmed by 8 bases and the J gene end by 6 bases; junction bases not matched to a gene: 4. CDR3 loop: CASRDRGFQPQHF. Incomplete CDR3 DNA: TGTGCCAGCCGGGACAGGGGTTTTCAGCCC.

This clone was observed at least ten times. The read ends 3 residues early relative to the CDR3; the germline J gene fills the gap. The genes are TRBV19 and TRBJ2-1; 9 bases are a match to TRBD1. CDR1 and CDR2 (germline): LNHDA, SQIVND (reference sequence). The J segment lost 7 bases and the V segment lost 3 bases, leaving 1 base of the junction unmatched. The CDR3 runs 13 residues. This chain's CDR3 is CASSIGTGNEQFF. CDR3 DNA (partial): TGTGCCAGTAGTATCGGGACAGGGAATGAG.

There are many counts of this clone. The read ends 3 residues shy of where the CDR3 ends; the end is completed using the germline J gene. The chain is built from TRBV29-1 and TRBJ1-6; 8 bases are a match to TRBD1. The CDR3 spans 16 residues. Trimming at V came to 5 bases and at J to 5 bases, leaving 11 bases not matched to a gene. Germline V CDR1 and CDR2: SQVTM, ANQGSEA. The CDR3 here is CSVQIPGGADNSPLHF. The CDR3 bases that were read are TGCAGCGTTCAAATTCCAGGGGGCGCAGATAATTCACCC.

This clone was found many times. CDR3 in amino acids: CASSLGPSEDTQYF. The covered CDR3 bases are TGTGCCAGCAGCTTAGGCCCAAGCGAGGATACG. The rearrangement uses TRBV7-9 and TRBJ2-3; the D is unclear. The read stops 3 residues short of the end of the CDR3; the missing end is completed from the germline J gene. The CDR3 covers 14 residues. Trimming shortened V by 1 base and J by 6 bases, and 11 bases separated the two germline ends. Germline loops: CDR1 SEHNR, CDR2 FQNEAQ (reference sequence).

This clone has a count of ten or more. The read stops 3 residues short of the end of the CDR3; the missing end is completed from the germline J gene. J is TRBJ2-3 and V is TRBV5-1; TRBD2 aligns across 15 bases. The germline gives CDR1 SGHRS, CDR2 YFSETQ. The V and J ends lost 4 bases and 4 bases, in that order; junction bases with no gene match: 4. CDR3 size: 16 residues. The sequenced CDR3 bases are TGCGCCAGCAGCGGGGGGACTAGCGGGGGGTCAGATACG. Protein: CASSGGTSGGSDT. The entire CDR3 reads CASSGGTSGGSDTQYF.

This clone was counted many times. The read halts 3 residues ahead of the CDR3 end, with the missing end drawn from the germline J gene. The chain carries TRBV9 and TRBJ2-1, with D possibly matching TRBD1 (6 bases). Trimming pared 3 bases from V and 0 bases from J, leaving 28 bases between. The germline V gene encodes CDR1 SGDLS and CDR2 YYNGEE. The CDR3 runs 21 residues. Incomplete CDR3 DNA: TGTGCCAGCAGCGACCCTCTTGGGGGCGCGGTTCAGGGGAGCTCCTACAATGAG. This sequence encodes CASSDPLGGAVQGSSYNE. The complete CDR3 protein is CASSDPLGGAVQGSSYNEQFF.

In its sample, this clone was seen many times. The read gets to within 3 residues of the CDR3 end, and the germline J gene fills in the rest. This chain joins TRBV5-1 and TRBJ2-1; 10 bases fit TRBD1. There are 16 residues in the CDR3. Germline-derived CDR1 and CDR2 are SGHRS and YFSETQ. With 2 bases clipped from V and 6 bases from J, the junction kept 8 bases outside the gene matches. This CDR3 reads CASSFVQRTGGNEQFF. The CDR3 bases that were read are TGCGCCAGCAGCTTCGTCCAAAGGACAGGGGGCAATGAG.

The table lists this clone with many counts. The CDR3 extends 3 residues past the end of the read, so its final part is completed from the germline J gene. V usage is TRBV20-1 and J usage is TRBJ1-1; TRBD1 matches at 9 bases. V shed 3 bases, J shed 5 bases, and the junction held 1 base outside the gene matches. CDR1 is DFQATT and CDR2 is SNEGSKA in the germline V gene (reference sequence). CDR3 size: 12 residues. Here the CDR3 reads CSASGTGTEAFF. Partial CDR3 DNA: TGCAGTGCTAGCGGGACAGGGACTGAA.

This clone has more than one count but fewer than ten. Read data end 3 residues before the CDR3 end; the end is taken from the germline J gene. This chain links TRBV6-4 with TRBJ2-1; 12 nucleotides match TRBD2. Germline-derived CDR1 and CDR2 are MRHNA and SNTAGT. The CDR3 spans 15 residues. V shed 4 bases, J shed 5 bases, and the junction held 3 bases outside the gene matches. Here the CDR3 reads CASSGLAGADNEQFF. The CDR3 bases that were read are TGTGCCAGCAGTGGACTAGCGGGAGCTGACAATGAG.

Many counts were recorded for this clone. The read ends 3 residues shy of where the CDR3 ends; the end is completed using the germline J gene. J is TRBJ1-3 and V is TRBV4-2; tentatively, D is TRBD1 (5 bases). CDR1 LGHNA and CDR2 YNFKEQ come from the germline V gene. V was clipped by 0 bases and J by 2 bases, with 8 bases between them. CDR3 length: 15 residues. The CDR3 spells CASSQEEGTGNTIYF. The DNA read from the CDR3 is TGTGCCAGCAGCCAAGAAGAGGGGACTGGAAACACC.

This clone was recorded many times. From the germline J gene comes the end of the CDR3, since the read stops 3 residues before it. The chain links TRBV12-3 or TRBV12-4 to TRBJ2-6; D is perhaps TRBD1 (6 bases). The germline V and J ends were trimmed by 5 bases and 0 bases, with 14 bases remaining between them. This CDR3 is 17 amino acids long. The CDR3 spells CASSPYRVISGANVLTF. CDR3 DNA (partial): TGTGCCAGCAGTCCCTACAGGGTGATCTCTGGGGCCAACGTC.

In this sample, this clone turned up many times. CDR3 DNA (partial): TGTGCCAGCAGTCTTCTAGCGGGAGCATGGGAGACC. Amino acids: CASSLLAGAWET. The complete CDR3 sequence is CASSLLAGAWETQYF. The V gene is TRBV7-2, the J gene TRBJ2-5, with 10 bases aligning to TRBD2. The sequence runs out 3 residues before the end of the CDR3; the remainder is reconstructed from the germline J gene. J was trimmed by 5 bases and V by 6 bases; bases with no gene match: 9. The CDR3 covers 15 residues. Germline loops: CDR1 SGHTA, CDR2 FQGNSA.

Ten or more counts support this clone. The CDR3 goes on 3 residues after the read ends, and that part is filled in from the germline J gene. The V and J genes are TRBV9 and TRBJ2-7, with D hard to call. The germline gives CDR1 SGDLS, CDR2 YYNGEE. V lost 0 bases and J lost 3, with 4 bases in between. The CDR3 has 12 amino acids. CDR3 DNA (partial): TGTGCCAGCAGCGTAGGAGGCTACGAG. Translation: CASSVGGYE. The full CDR3 protein reads CASSVGGYEQYF.

Judged by abundance, this clone is medium-sized. Read sequence stops 3 residues before the CDR3 end, and the germline J gene provides the missing end. The chain carries TRBV20-1 and TRBJ2-5; a possible D gene is TRBD2 (6 bases). Germline CDR1 and CDR2: DFQATT and SNEGSKA (reference sequence). This CDR3 comprises 14 residues. V was shortened by 2 bases and J by 1 base, with 11 bases between the two germline ends. The CDR3 is CSARSGDFQETQYF. The CDR3 bases that were read are TGCAGTGCTAGATCGGGGGACTTCCAAGAGACC.

This clone showed up many times. The observed sequence ends 3 residues before the CDR3 terminus, with the missing tail filled in from the germline J gene. The chain links TRBV5-6 to TRBJ1-1; D is unclear. This CDR3 has 14 amino acids. The V gene's germline CDR1 is SGHDT and CDR2 YYEEEE. V was trimmed by 0 bases and J by 2 bases, leaving 8 bases between them. The part of the CDR3 DNA that was read is TGTGCCAGCAGCTTGGTGTCGGTTAACACTGAA. Amino acids: CASSLVSVNTE. The CDR3, in full, reads CASSLVSVNTEAFF.

The table lists this clone with many counts. The read halts 3 residues ahead of the CDR3 end, with the missing end drawn from the germline J gene. This chain links TRBV20-1 with TRBJ1-2; D unclear. Germline V gives CDR1 DFQATT, CDR2 SNEGSKA (reference sequence). The CDR3 is made up of 13 amino acids. The CDR3 bases that were read are TGCAGTGCTAGGGGCTCTACGGCGAGGGGC. Protein sequence: CSARGSTARG. The whole CDR3 protein is CSARGSTARGYTF.

This clone has ten or more counts. The sequenced fragment ends 3 residues before the CDR3 boundary, so the rest is inferred from the germline J gene. The chain combines TRBV4-2 with TRBJ2-1, with TRBD2 matching 8 bases. Germline V CDR1 and CDR2: LGHNA, YNFKEQ. There are 16 residues in the CDR3. Trimming removed 2 bases from V and 2 bases from J; junction bases left unmatched: 5. The CDR3 bases that were read are TGTGCCAGCAGCCAACAAAGACTAGCGACCTACAATGAG. It encodes CASSQQRLATYNE. The whole CDR3 sequence is CASSQQRLATYNEQFF.

Many counts were recorded for this clone. The read ends 3 residues early relative to the CDR3; the germline J gene fills the gap. The rearrangement joins TRBV5-6 to TRBJ1-4, with TRBD1 identical over 7 bases. J lost 7 bases, V lost 4 bases, and 10 bases had no gene match. From germline, CDR1 is SGHDT and CDR2 YYEEEE. The CDR3 totals 15 residues. Partial CDR3 DNA: TGTGCCAGCAGCAGTTCAGGGGGTGTTGTTGAAAAA. Its translation: CASSSSGGVVEK. The whole CDR3 reads CASSSSGGVVEKLFF.

There are many counts of this clone. The read ends 3 residues before the CDR3 terminus; that terminus is restored from the germline J gene. The V call is TRBV13, the J call TRBJ2-1, with 9 bases aligning to TRBD2. CDR3 length equals 14 residues. J gave up 9 bases and V 1 base, and 4 bases lay outside the gene matches. Germline assignment: CDR1 PRHDT and CDR2 FYEKMQ (reference sequence). CDR3 loop: CASSLVTSGFEQFF. CDR3 DNA, as far as it was read: TGTGCCAGCAGCTTAGTAACTAGCGGGTTTGAG.

This clone was recorded many times. The read gets to within 3 residues of the CDR3 end, and the germline J gene fills in the rest. The chain carries TRBV20-1 and TRBJ2-7; the D is unclear. From germline, CDR1 is DFQATT and CDR2 SNEGSKA (reference sequence). CDR3 length: 13 residues. Trimming left V 2 bases short and J 2 bases short, with 10 bases between. The CDR3 bases that were read are TGCAGTGCTAGACACAGCCAAACCTACGAG. Protein: CSARHSQTYE. In full, the CDR3 reads CSARHSQTYEQYF.

Ten or more counts support this clone. The read terminates 3 residues before the CDR3 end, so the remaining end is supplied by the germline J gene. This chain joins TRBV5-1 and TRBJ2-5, with 9 bases that match TRBD2. Germline V gene data show CDR1 as SGHRS and CDR2 as YFSETQ. V lost 1 base and J lost 4; bases outside the gene matches: 2. This CDR3 contains 14 residues. This CDR3 is CASSLSAGGETQYF. The covered CDR3 bases are TGCGCCAGCAGCTTGTCAGCGGGAGGAGAGACC.

The sample holds many counts of this clone. The CDR3 end falls 3 residues outside the read, so it is completed with the germline J gene. The gene calls are TRBV20-1 and TRBJ1-6; TRBD1 is a possible D gene (5 bases). CDR1 and CDR2 (germline): DFQATT, SNEGSKA (reference sequence). Trimming left V 0 bases short and J 7 bases short, with 10 bases between. The CDR3 contains 14 residues. The CDR3 bases that were read are TGCAGTGCTAGAGATCCAGGGTACAATTCACCC. It encodes CSARDPGYNSP. The whole CDR3 is CSARDPGYNSPLHF.

This clone was detected ten times or more. The CDR3 bases that were read are TGTGCCAGCAGCTTAGCTCACGCAACCAGCGAG. Translation: CASSLAHATSE. The CDR3 as a whole reads CASSLAHATSEQYF. This sequence joins TRBV7-2 and TRBJ2-7; no firm D call. The read terminates 3 residues before the CDR3 end, so the remaining end is supplied by the germline J gene. The ends were cut back, 0 bases at V and 6 bases at J, with 12 bases in the middle. CDR1 and CDR2 from the germline V gene are SGHTA and FQGNSA. This CDR3 is 14 amino acids long.

The sample holds many counts of this clone. The read gets to within 3 residues of the CDR3 end, and the germline J gene fills in the rest. The chain joins TRBV19 to TRBJ1-2; TRBD1 aligns across 11 bases. This CDR3 region has 13 residues. Germline CDR1 is LNHDA and CDR2 is SQIVND (reference sequence). CDR3 DNA (partial): TGTGCCAGTACCTCGGGACAGGGGGAAGGC. Amino acid sequence: CASTSGQGEG. The CDR3 reads in full as CASTSGQGEGYTF.